This is a list of T cell receptor beta chains from one sample in a study of T cell repertoires in cytomegalovirus infection. TCRdb processed the reads anew with MiXCR; each CDR3 protein has one entry. The data contain about 440,000 distinct CDR3 sequences, about 33% of them singletons. Input material: PBMCs. All receptors derive from a human donor in good health (CMV status not recorded). Some clones in this sample may be carry-over from other donors' samples. CDR3s include the opening cysteine and the closing phenylalanine or tryptophan. D genes are given only for firm matches. Where a row states a size, it is once, few, many or the class of an expanded clone; other rows omit it.

V gene	clone size	J gene	D gene	CDR3 DNA	CDR3 protein
TRBV6-1	NA	TRBJ2-2	TRBD1	TGTGCCAGCATTGCGGGACAGGGTAACTTTCTGGAGCTGTTTTTT	CASIAGQGNFLELFF
TRBV6-4	few	TRBJ2-1	TRBD2	TGTGCCAGCAGTGAGGAATCTAGCGGGGGGGGGTACAATGAGCAGTTCTTC	CASSEESSGGGYNEQFF
TRBV20-1	NA	TRBJ1-1	NA	TGCAGTGCTAGAGACGGCAGAAACACTGAAGCTTTCTTT	CSARDGRNTEAFF
TRBV18	NA	TRBJ2-7	NA	TGTGCCAGCTCAATACGGGCCGGGGACCACGACTACGAGCAGTACTTC	CASSIRAGDHDYEQYF
TRBV2	NA	TRBJ1-1	TRBD1	TGTGCCATTGGGAAAGGACAGGGCGCCATGAACACTGAAGCTTTCTTT	CAIGKGQGAMNTEAFF
TRBV7-3	many	TRBJ2-3	NA	TGTGCCAGCAGGGCGGGTCCAAAGGATACGCAGTATTTT	CASRAGPKDTQYF
TRBV15	NA	TRBJ2-7	TRBD1	TGTGCCACCAGCGTATACAGAGTTGTCAGGGACAGAACCTACGAGCAGTACTTC	CATSVYRVVRDRTYEQYF
TRBV29-1	NA	TRBJ1-5	NA	TGCAGCGTTGAGACGGGGAGTAATCAGCCCCAGCATTTT	CSVETGSNQPQHF
TRBV7-9	once	TRBJ2-5	TRBD2	TGTGCCAGCAGACTGGGAGGGAGCCGCGAGACCAAGTACTTC	CASRLGGSRETKYF
TRBV18	NA	TRBJ2-1	NA	TGTGCCAGCTCACTCGATCAGACGCGACAGGAGCAGTTCTTC	CASSLDQTRQEQFF
TRBV2	few	TRBJ2-2	NA	TGTGCCAGCAGACTGGGGACGGCGAACACCGGGGAGCTGTTTTTT	CASRLGTANTGELFF
TRBV6-1	NA	TRBJ1-1	TRBD1	TGTGCCAGCAGTCCCGGACAGGGCCCGAACACTGAAGCTTTCTTT	CASSPGQGPNTEAFF
TRBV7-2	NA	TRBJ2-1	TRBD2	TGTGCCAGCAGCCGCCGTAGCGGGGGGGCTGAGCAGTTCTTC	CASSRRSGGAEQFF
TRBV7-6	few	TRBJ2-5	TRBD2	TGTGCCAGCAGCTCCCGGGCCGGGACTAGCGGGGGGCGCGACTTCCAAGAGACCCAGTACTTC	CASSSRAGTSGGRDFQETQYF
TRBV29-1	few	TRBJ1-5	NA	TGCAGCGTTTCTTTGGGTGGCAATCAGCCCCAGCATTTT	CSVSLGGNQPQHF
TRBV7-8	many	TRBJ1-2	TRBD1	TGTGCCAGCAGCTTAGACACAGGGGATACTAACTATGGCTACACCTTC	CASSLDTGDTNYGYTF
TRBV7-8	NA	TRBJ2-2	NA	TGTGCCAGCAGCCCCGCGGACAGGAGGGGGTCCACCGGGGAGCTGTTTTTT	CASSPADRRGSTGELFF
TRBV15	few	TRBJ2-7	TRBD1	TGTGCCACCAGCAGAGCGCCCGGACAGGGACGAAGCCACGAGCAGTACTTC	CATSRAPGQGRSHEQYF
TRBV6-6	NA	TRBJ2-7	TRBD1	TGTGCCAGCAGTTACTCCTGGGGACAGGGTAGAACCTACGAGCAGTACTTC	CASSYSWGQGRTYEQYF
TRBV12-3/TRBV12-4	few	TRBJ2-1	TRBD2	TGTGCCAGCAGTTTATTTTGGCGGGGGGGCTCCTACAATGAGCAGTTCTTC	CASSLFWRGGSYNEQFF
TRBV27	NA	TRBJ2-5	TRBD2	TGTGAAAGTAGTATATGGCCGCGAGGGAGGGGTTTAAATCAAGAGACCCAGTACTTC	CESSIWPRGRGLNQETQYF
TRBV11-2	many	TRBJ2-7	TRBD2	TGTGCCAGCAGCTTAGCACGCGGGGGGGGCTACGAGCAGTACTTC	CASSLARGGGYEQYF
TRBV3-1	few	TRBJ2-1	NA	TGTGCCAGCAGCCAAGATATCCGTCAAGGGCTGTTCTTC	CASSQDIRQGLFF
TRBV29-1	few	TRBJ2-3	NA	TGCAGCTGTCTAGGAGGGGTTAGCACAGATACGCAGTATTTT	CSCLGGVSTDTQYF
TRBV12-3/TRBV12-4	few	TRBJ1-1	NA	TGTGCCAGCATACCTATAGGGAGCACTGAAGCTTTCTTT	CASIPIGSTEAFF
TRBV7-9	NA	TRBJ2-7	NA	TGTGCCAGCAGCTTAGGACGGCAAGGCTCCTACGAGCAGTACTTC	CASSLGRQGSYEQYF
TRBV11-2	many	TRBJ2-5	TRBD1	TGTGCCAGCAGCAGGGACAGGGAAGAGACCCAGTACTTC	CASSRDREETQYF
TRBV4-1	NA	TRBJ2-2	NA	TGCGCCAGCAGCCAAGCGGGGGACAGTTCGAACACCGGGGAGCTGTTTTTT	CASSQAGDSSNTGELFF
TRBV7-8	few	TRBJ2-7	NA	TGTGCCAGCAGCTTAGACTATATGGGGTACGAGCAGTACTTC	CASSLDYMGYEQYF
TRBV7-2	NA	TRBJ2-7	NA	TGTGCCAGCATCTACGGGAAGGGGGAAGCCTACGAGCAGTACTTC	CASIYGKGEAYEQYF
TRBV7-6	many	TRBJ2-7	NA	TGTGCCAGCAGCTTAGAGGTTGACGCCGGGAGCTCCTACGAGCAGTACTTC	CASSLEVDAGSSYEQYF
TRBV20-1	few	TRBJ1-5	TRBD1	TGCAGTGCTAGAGTGGGGACAGACCGCAATCAGCCCCAGCATTTT	CSARVGTDRNQPQHF
TRBV6-2/TRBV6-3	NA	TRBJ2-1	TRBD2	TGTGCCAGCAGTTTTGGGACTAGCGGGGTCGATGAGCAGTTCTTC	CASSFGTSGVDEQFF
TRBV7-2	many	TRBJ2-7	NA	TGTGCCAGCAGCCTACAACACGACGGGGGCTACGAGCAGTACTTC	CASSLQHDGGYEQYF
TRBV7-6	many	TRBJ2-1	TRBD1	TGTGCCAGCAGCTTAGCGAGGCCCCCCCAGGGGGATGAGCAGTTCTTC	CASSLARPPQGDEQFF
TRBV7-8	few	TRBJ1-1	TRBD1	TGTGCCAGCAGCTTGGGACAGGGGGAGACTGAAGCTTTCTTT	CASSLGQGETEAFF
TRBV28	few	TRBJ1-6	NA	TGTGCCAGCGGGGGTACAAGGAGCTCCTATAATTCACCCCTCCACTTT	CASGGTRSSYNSPLHF
TRBV20-1	few	TRBJ2-5	TRBD2	TGCAGTGCTCCGACTAGCGGACAAGAGACCCAGTACTTC	CSAPTSGQETQYF
TRBV11-3	many	TRBJ2-5	NA	TGTGCCAGCAGCTTAGGAGGGGGGCGAGAGACCCAGTACTTC	CASSLGGGRETQYF
TRBV7-2	many	TRBJ2-7	NA	TGTGCCAGCAGCCCCAAGGACAGATTCTACGAGCAGTACTTC	CASSPKDRFYEQYF
TRBV7-8	NA	TRBJ2-7	NA	TGTGCCAGCAGCTTAGGGGCAGAACGCTACGAGCAGTACTTC	CASSLGAERYEQYF
TRBV12-3/TRBV12-4	NA	TRBJ2-1	NA	TGTGCCAGCAGTTTCGGGCCTAGGCAGCTTGAGCAGTTCTTC	CASSFGPRQLEQFF
TRBV5-1	NA	TRBJ1-1	NA	TGCGCCAGCAGCTCGGCAGGGATGCCTGAAGCTTTCTTT	CASSSAGMPEAFF